Listed below are T cell receptor beta chains from one sample, sequenced in a study of T cell responses to AZD1222 COVID-19 vaccine. Profiled with immunoSEQ multiplex PCR; TCRdb holds only in-frame clones, not every one. The sample comprises under 95,000 clones, more than 70% of which are singletons, and 2.2% rests with the top ten. The source was peripheral blood, collected on day 0 of AZD1222 vaccination. Every receptor here comes from an adult in good health. The conserved cysteine and the conserved F or W are not part of the CDR3 here.

TRBJ2-7,TRBV23-1,11,ASSRVWVYEQY
TRBJ2-1,TRBV19,12,ASSFRTGANEQF
TRBJ1-2,TRBV19,13,ASSIRRGAGNSYT
TRBJ2-7,TRBV5-4,12,ASSWNRGTYEQY
TRBJ1-3,TRBV19,10,ASSYSGNTIY
TRBJ2-3,TRBV4-3,14,ASSQDLGGGADTQY
TRBJ1-6,TRBV25-1,12,ASSMRQGWSPLH
TRBJ2-4,TRBV15,17,ATSRNPHQGDPAKNIQY
TRBJ2-7,TRBV6-5,12,ASSQDGLLYEQY
TRBJ2-7,TRBV29-1,12,SVAGTRGHYEQY
TRBJ2-2,TRBV3-1/TRBV3-2,13,ASSRAGVNTGELF
TRBJ1-1,TRBV18,13,ASSPVTGVNTEAF
TRBJ1-6,TRBV5-6,13,ASSPGQGRVSPLH
TRBJ2-5,TRBV18,9,ASSPRGEGH
TRBJ2-3,TRBV5-1,13,ASSFSSGRTDTQY
TRBJ1-4,TRBV19,15,ASSMGRNEGTNEKLF
TRBJ2-3,TRBV20-1,8,SAPIDTQY
TRBJ2-5,TRBV19,11,ASSRWNQETQY
TRBJ1-2,TRBV18,10,ASSPRQDGYT
TRBJ2-2,TRBV5-8,14,ASSFPQGANTGELF
TRBJ1-5,TRBV4-2,13,ASSQVAGNNQPQH
TRBJ1-2,TRBV11-2,11,ASRPGRPYGYT
TRBJ1-1,TRBV7-9,13,ASSSGQGTNTEAF
TRBJ2-7,TRBV6-5,10,ASRASGGEQY
TRBJ2-4,TRBV5-6,13,ASSRRSGGKNIQY
TRBJ2-2,TRBV6-5,12,ASRTGALSGELF
TRBJ1-1,TRBV6-5,12,ASSLKTGNTEAF
TRBJ1-2,TRBV7-6,9,ASSFGDGYT
TRBJ2-1,TRBV5-5,13,ASSLDPGVSIEQF
TRBJ2-3,TRBV15,11,AIGPKSTDTQY
TRBJ1-2,TRBV7-9,11,ASSLAGSGGYT